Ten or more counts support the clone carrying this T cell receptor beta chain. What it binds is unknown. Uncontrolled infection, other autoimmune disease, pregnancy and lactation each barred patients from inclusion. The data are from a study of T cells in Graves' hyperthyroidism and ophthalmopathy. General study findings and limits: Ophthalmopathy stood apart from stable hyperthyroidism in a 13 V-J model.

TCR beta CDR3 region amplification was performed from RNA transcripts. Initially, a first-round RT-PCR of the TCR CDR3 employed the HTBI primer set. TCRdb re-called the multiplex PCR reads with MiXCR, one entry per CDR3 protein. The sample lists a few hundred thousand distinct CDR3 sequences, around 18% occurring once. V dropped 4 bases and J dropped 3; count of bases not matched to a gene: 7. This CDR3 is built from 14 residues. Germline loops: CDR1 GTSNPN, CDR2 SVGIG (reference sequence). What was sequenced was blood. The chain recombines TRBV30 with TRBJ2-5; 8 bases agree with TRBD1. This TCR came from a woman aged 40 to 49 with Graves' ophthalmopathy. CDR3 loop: CAWTKGTGKETQYF. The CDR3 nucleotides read TGTGCCTGGACCAAAGGGACAGGCAAAGAGACCCAGTACTTC.